Presented here are 5 T cell receptor beta chains from one specimen sequenced in a study of cytomegalovirus exposure and HLA in healthy donors (TCRdb year 2017). Library method: the immunoSEQ multiplex PCR assay. A mixture of 60 forward primers for TCR Vbeta segments and 13 reverse primers for TCR Jbeta segments was used in the multiplex PCR. The table comes from immuneACCESS by way of TCRdb, which keeps in-frame sequences with V and J called. Part of the clones is missing from these tables; in studies checked, under half for an unresolved V gene and the rest for unknown reasons. The sample table shows 100,000 to 150,000 clones, and 80% are seen once. Of the sample, roughly 4.2% is held by the ten largest clones. The sequencing sample was made of PBMCs. The receptors come from a woman in her thirties or forties in good health and CMV-seronegative.

In regard to this clone: One end of the junction is discordant with germline, which a read error may explain. The chain carries TRBV29-1 and TRBJ1-2; D unresolved. This CDR3 has 12 residues. CDR1 SQVTM and CDR2 ANQGSEA come from the germline V gene. The CDR3 reads CSVEDRLYGYPF. The CDR3 DNA reads as TGCAGCGTTGAAGACAGACTCTATGGCTACCCCTTC.

The chain is built from TRBV6-1 and TRBJ1-2; 7 nucleotides agree with TRBD1. Germline assignment: CDR1 MNHNS and CDR2 SASEGT. V lost 6 bases, J lost 3 bases, and 7 bases stayed unmatched. CDR3 length equals 14 residues. CDR3 region: CASSHPTGDYGYTF. The CDR3 nucleotides read TGTGCCAGCAGCCATCCAACAGGGGACTATGGCTACACCTTC.

This clone was seen only once. The chain links TRBV5-1 to TRBJ2-5, with 13 bases lining up with TRBD2. CDR1 SGHRS and CDR2 YFSETQ come from the germline V gene. CDR3 length: 17 amino acids. V gave up 4 bases and J gave up 0 bases; unmatched junction bases: 6. CDR3 nucleotide sequence: TGCGCCAGCAGCCCGGGACTAGCGGGATCCTACCAAGAGACCCAGTACTTC. It yields the protein CASSPGLAGSYQETQYF.

This clone was seen a few times. The rearrangement uses TRBV4-1 and TRBJ1-3; D is unresolved. The CDR3 spans 14 residues. The germline V and J ends were trimmed by 6 bases and 4 bases, with 13 bases remaining between them. Germline V CDR1 and CDR2: MGHRA, YSYEKL. CDR3 in amino acids: CASSRDLRGNTIYF. The CDR3 DNA reads TGCGCCAGCAGTCGCGATCTGCGGGGAAACACCATATATTTT.

The rearrangement links TRBV27 to TRBJ2-6; 7 bases fit TRBD1. Germline-derived CDR1 and CDR2 are MNHEY and SMNVEV (reference sequence). The trim removed 5 bases at V and 10 bases at J, leaving 8 bases unmatched. The CDR3 is 14 residues long. CDR3 coding DNA: TGTGCCAGCAGTCTGCGGACAGGCGGAAACGTCCTGACTTTC. As protein: CASSLRTGGNVLTF.